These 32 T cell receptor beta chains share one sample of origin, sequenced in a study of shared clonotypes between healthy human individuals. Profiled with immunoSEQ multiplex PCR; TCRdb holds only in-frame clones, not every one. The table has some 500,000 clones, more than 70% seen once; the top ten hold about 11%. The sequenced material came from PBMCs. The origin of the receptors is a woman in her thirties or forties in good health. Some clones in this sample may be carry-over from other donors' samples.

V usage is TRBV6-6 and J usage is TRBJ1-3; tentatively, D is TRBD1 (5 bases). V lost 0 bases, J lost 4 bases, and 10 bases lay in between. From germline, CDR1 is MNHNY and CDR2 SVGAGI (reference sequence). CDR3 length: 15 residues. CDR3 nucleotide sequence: TGTGCCAGCAGTTACTCTTCAGGGTCCGGAAACACCATATATTTT. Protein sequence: CASSYSSGSGNTIYF.

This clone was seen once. The CDR3: CASSLGQGRNTEAFF. In nucleotides, the CDR3 is TGTGCCAGCAGTCTGGGACAGGGAAGGAACACTGAAGCTTTCTTT. This chain links TRBV28 with TRBJ1-1; 9 bases match TRBD1. CDR3 length equals 15 residues. CDR1 is MDHEN, CDR2 SYDVKM, per germline. V was pared by 5 bases and J by 1 base, with 5 bases of the junction left unmatched. Combining the CDR3 with reference TRBV28 and TRBJ1-1 gives the whole variable domain DVKVTQSSRYLVKRTGEKVFLECVQDMDHENMFWYRQDPGLGLRLIYFSYDVKMKEKGDIPEGYSVSREKKERFSLILESASTNQTSMYLCASSLGQGRNTEAFFGQGTRLTVV.

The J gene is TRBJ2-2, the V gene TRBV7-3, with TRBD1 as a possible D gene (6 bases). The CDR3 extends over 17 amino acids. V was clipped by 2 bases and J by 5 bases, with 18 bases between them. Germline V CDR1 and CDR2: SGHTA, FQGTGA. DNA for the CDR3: TGTGCCAGCAGCTTAGAGCCCACGGACAGAGTTACCGGGGAGCTGTTTTTT. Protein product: CASSLEPTDRVTGELFF.

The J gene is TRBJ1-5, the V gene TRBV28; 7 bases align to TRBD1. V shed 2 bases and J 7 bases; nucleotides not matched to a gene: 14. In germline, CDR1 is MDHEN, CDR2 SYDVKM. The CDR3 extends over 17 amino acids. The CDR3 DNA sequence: TGTGCCAGCAGTTTACCCGCTGACAGGGAGTTAGGCCAGCCCCAGCATTTT. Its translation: CASSLPADRELGQPQHF. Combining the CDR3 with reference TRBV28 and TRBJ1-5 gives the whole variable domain DVKVTQSSRYLVKRTGEKVFLECVQDMDHENMFWYRQDPGLGLRLIYFSYDVKMKEKGDIPEGYSVSREKKERFSLILESASTNQTSMYLCASSLPADRELGQPQHFGDGTRLSIL.

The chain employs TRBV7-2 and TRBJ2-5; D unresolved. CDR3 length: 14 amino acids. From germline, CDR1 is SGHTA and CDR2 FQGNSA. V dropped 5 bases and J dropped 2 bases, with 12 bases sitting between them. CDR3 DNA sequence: TGTGCCAGCAGCAGCCAGACTGGGCAAGAGACCCAGTACTTC. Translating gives CASSSQTGQETQYF.

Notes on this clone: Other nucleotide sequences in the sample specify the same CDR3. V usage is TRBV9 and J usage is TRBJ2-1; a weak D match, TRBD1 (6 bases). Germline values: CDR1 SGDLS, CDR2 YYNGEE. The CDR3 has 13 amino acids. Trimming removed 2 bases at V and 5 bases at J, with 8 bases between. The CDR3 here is CASSVGANNEQFF. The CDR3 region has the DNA TGTGCCAGCAGCGTGGGGGCTAACAATGAGCAGTTCTTC. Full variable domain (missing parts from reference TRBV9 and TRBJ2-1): DSGVTQTPKHLITATGQRVTLRCSPRSGDLSVYWYQQSLDQGLQFLIQYYNGEERAKGNILERFSAQQFPDLHSELNLSSLELGDSALYFCASSVGANNEQFFGPGTRLTVL.

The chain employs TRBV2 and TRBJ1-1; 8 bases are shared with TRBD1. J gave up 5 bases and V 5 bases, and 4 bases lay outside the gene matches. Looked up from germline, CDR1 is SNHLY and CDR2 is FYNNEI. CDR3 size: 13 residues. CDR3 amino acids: CASSNRGMTEAFF. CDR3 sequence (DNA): TGTGCCAGCAGTAACAGGGGGATGACTGAAGCTTTCTTT.

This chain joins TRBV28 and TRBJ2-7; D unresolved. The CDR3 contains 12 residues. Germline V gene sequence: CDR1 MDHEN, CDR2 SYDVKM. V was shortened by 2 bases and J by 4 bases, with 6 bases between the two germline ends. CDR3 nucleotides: TGTGCCAGCAGTTTAAACAATTACGAGCAGTACTTC. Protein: CASSLNNYEQYF.

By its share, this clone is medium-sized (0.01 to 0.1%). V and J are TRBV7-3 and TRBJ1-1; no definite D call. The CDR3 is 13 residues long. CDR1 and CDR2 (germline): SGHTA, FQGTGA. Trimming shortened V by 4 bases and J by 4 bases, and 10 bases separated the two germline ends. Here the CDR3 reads CASSSPYSTEAFF. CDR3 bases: TGTGCCAGCAGCTCGCCCTACAGCACTGAAGCTTTCTTT. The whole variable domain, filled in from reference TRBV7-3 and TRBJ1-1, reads GAGVSQTPSNKVTEKGKYVELRCDPISGHTALYWYRQSLGQGPEFLIYFQGTGAADDSGLPNDRFFAVRPEGSVSTLKIQRTERGDSAVYLCASSSPYSTEAFFGQGTRLTVV.

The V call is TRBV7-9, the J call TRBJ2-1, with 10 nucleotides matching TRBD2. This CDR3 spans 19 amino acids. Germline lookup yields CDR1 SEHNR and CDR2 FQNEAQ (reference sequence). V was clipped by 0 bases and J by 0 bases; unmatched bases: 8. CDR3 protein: CASSLARSGRTSSYNEQFF. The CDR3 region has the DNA TGTGCCAGCAGCTTAGCCCGTAGCGGGAGGACAAGCTCCTACAATGAGCAGTTCTTC.

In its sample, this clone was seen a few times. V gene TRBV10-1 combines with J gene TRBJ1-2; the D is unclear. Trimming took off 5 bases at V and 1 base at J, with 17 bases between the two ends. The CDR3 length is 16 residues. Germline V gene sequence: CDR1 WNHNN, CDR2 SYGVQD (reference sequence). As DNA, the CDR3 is TGCGCCAGCAGTTCCCACCTTCAGGCCGTTAACTATGGCTACACCTTC. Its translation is CASSSHLQAVNYGYTF.

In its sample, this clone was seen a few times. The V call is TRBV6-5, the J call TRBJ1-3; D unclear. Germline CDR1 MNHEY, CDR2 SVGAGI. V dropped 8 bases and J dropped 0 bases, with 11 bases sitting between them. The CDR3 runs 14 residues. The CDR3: CASGSGSSGNTIYF. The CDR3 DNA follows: TGTGCCAGCGGGTCGGGCAGCTCTGGAAACACCATATATTTT.

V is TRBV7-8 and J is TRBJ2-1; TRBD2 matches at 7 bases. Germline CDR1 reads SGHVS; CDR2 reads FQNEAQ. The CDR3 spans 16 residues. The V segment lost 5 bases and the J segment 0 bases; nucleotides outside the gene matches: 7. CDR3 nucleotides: TGTGCCAGCAGCCTTCTAGCGGAGAGCTCCTACAATGAGCAGTTCTTC. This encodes CASSLLAESSYNEQFF.

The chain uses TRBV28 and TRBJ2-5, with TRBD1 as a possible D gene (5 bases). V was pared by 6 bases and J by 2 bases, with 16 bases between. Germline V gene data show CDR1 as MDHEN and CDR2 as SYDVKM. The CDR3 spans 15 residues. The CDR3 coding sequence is TGTGCCAGCAGGACGCAGAGACAGACACAAGAGACCCAGTACTTC. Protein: CASRTQRQTQETQYF.

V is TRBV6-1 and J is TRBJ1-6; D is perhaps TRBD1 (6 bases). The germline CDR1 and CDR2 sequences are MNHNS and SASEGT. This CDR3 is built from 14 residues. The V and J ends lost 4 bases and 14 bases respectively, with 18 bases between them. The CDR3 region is CASSGQAPPSALHF. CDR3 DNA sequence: TGTGCCAGCAGTGGACAGGCCCCTCCGTCGGCCCTCCACTTT.

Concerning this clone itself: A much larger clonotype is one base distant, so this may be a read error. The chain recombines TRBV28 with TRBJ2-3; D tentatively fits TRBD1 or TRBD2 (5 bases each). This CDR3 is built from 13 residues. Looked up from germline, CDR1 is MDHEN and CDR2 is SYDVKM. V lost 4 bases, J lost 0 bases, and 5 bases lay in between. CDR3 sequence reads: CASSWDSTDTQYF. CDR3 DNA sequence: TGTGCCAGCAGTTGGGACAGCACAGATACGCAGTATTTT.

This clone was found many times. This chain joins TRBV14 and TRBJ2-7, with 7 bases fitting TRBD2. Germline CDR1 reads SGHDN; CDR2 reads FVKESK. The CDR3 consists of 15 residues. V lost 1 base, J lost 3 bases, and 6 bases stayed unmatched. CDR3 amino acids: CASSQGPGGSYEQYF. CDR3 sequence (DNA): TGTGCCAGCAGCCAAGGTCCGGGAGGCAGCTACGAGCAGTACTTC.

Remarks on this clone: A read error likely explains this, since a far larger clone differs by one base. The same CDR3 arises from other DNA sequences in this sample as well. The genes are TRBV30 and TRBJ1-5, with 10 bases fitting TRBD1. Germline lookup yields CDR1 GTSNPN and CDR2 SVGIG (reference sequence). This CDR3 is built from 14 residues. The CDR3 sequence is CAWSMGQGNQPQHF. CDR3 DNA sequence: TGTGCCTGGAGTATGGGACAGGGGAATCAGCCCCAGCATTTC.

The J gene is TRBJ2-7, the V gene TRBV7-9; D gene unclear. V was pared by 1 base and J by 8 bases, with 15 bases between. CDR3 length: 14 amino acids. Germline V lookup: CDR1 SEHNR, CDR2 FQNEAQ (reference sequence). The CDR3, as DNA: TGTGCCAGCAGCTTAGGGGGAATCTCTACGAAGCAGTACTTC. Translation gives CASSLGGISTKQYF.

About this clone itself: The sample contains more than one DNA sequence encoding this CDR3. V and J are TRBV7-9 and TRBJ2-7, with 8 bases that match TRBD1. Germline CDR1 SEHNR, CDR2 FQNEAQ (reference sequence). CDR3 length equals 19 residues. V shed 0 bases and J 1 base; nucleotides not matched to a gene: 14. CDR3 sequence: CASSLAVRTGGPGSYEQYF. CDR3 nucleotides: TGTGCCAGCAGCTTAGCGGTGAGAACAGGGGGGCCGGGGTCCTACGAGCAGTACTTC.

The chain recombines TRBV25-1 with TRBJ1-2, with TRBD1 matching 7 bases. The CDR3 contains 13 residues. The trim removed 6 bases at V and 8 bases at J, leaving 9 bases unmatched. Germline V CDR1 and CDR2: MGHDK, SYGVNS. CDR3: CASSTGTATGYTF. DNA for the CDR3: TGTGCCAGCAGCACCGGGACAGCGACGGGCTACACCTTC.

CDR3 loop: CASSLAPGQFYEQYF. The CDR3 DNA reads TGTGCCAGCAGCTTAGCACCGGGACAATTCTACGAGCAGTACTTC. J is TRBJ2-7 and V is TRBV7-9; a possible D gene is TRBD1 (6 bases). The V gene lost 0 bases and the J gene lost 3 bases, with 12 bases spanning the gap. The CDR3 contains 15 residues. The germline V gene encodes CDR1 SEHNR and CDR2 FQNEAQ (reference sequence).

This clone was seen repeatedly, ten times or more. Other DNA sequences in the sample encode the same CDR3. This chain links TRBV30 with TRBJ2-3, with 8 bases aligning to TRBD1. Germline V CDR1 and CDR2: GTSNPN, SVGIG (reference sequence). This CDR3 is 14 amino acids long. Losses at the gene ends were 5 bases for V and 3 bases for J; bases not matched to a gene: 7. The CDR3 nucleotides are TGTGCCTGGGGGGGGACAGGAGCAACAGATACGCAGTATTTT. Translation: CAWGGTGATDTQYF.

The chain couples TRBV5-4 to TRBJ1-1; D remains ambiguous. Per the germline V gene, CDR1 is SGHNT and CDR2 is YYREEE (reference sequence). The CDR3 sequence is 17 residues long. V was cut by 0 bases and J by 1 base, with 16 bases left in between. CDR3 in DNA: TGTGCCAGCAGCTTGGCCCCAGTGCAGGCCGCGAACACTGAAGCTTTCTTT. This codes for CASSLAPVQAANTEAFF.

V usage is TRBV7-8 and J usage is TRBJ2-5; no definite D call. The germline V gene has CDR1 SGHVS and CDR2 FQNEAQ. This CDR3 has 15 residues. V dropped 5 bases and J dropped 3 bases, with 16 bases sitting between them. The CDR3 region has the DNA TGTGCCAGCAGCACTCTCCTCTCCCAGGAAGAGACCCAGTACTTC. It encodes CASSTLLSQEETQYF.

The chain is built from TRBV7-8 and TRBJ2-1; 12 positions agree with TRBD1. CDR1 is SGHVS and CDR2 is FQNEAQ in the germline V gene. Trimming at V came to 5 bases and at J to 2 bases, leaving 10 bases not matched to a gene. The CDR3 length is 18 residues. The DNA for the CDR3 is TGTGCCAGCAGCAGAACCGGGACAGGGGGCTTCACCTACAATGAGCAGTTCTTC. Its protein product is CASSRTGTGGFTYNEQFF.

The CDR3 here is CASSLGGSTDTQYF. DNA for the CDR3: TGTGCCAGCAGCTTAGGGGGATCCACAGATACGCAGTATTTT. This sequence joins TRBV11-3 and TRBJ2-3; D not certain. Trimming stripped 1 base from V and 2 bases from J, with 7 bases between. The CDR3 extends over 14 amino acids. The germline V gene encodes CDR1 SGHNT and CDR2 YENEEA.

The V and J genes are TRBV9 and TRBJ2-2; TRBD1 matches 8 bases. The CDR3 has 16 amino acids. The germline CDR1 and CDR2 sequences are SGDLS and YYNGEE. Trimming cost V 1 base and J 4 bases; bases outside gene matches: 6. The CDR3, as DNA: TGTGCCAGCAGCGTATCCCAGGGGGCGAGCACCGGGGAGCTGTTTTTT. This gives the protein CASSVSQGASTGELFF. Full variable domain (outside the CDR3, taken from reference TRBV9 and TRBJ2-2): DSGVTQTPKHLITATGQRVTLRCSPRSGDLSVYWYQQSLDQGLQFLIQYYNGEERAKGNILERFSAQQFPDLHSELNLSSLELGDSALYFCASSVSQGASTGELFFGEGSRLTVL.

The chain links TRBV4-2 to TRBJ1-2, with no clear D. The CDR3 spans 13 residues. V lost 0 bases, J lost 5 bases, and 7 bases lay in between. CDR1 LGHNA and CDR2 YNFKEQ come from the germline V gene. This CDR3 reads CASSQDDGYGYTF. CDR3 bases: TGTGCCAGCAGCCAAGACGACGGTTATGGCTACACCTTC.

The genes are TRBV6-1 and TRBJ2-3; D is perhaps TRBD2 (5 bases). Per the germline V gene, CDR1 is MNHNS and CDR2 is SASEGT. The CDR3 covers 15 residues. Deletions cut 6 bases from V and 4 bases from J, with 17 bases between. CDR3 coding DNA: TGTGCCAGCAGACGCCCGGGCCTGGAGGCAGATACGCAGTATTTT. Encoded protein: CASRRPGLEADTQYF.

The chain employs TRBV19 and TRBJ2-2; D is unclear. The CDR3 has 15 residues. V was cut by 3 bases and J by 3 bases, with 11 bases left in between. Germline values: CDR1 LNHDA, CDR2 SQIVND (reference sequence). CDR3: CASSIGSAYTGELFF. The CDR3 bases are TGTGCCAGTAGTATTGGTTCCGCATACACCGGGGAGCTGTTTTTT.

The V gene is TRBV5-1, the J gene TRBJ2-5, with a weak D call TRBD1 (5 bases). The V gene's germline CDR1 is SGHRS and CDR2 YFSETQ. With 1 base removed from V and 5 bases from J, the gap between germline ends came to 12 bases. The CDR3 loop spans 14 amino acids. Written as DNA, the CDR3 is TGCGCCAGCAGCTTGCGATCCTGGGGCGAGACCCAGTACTTC. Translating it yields CASSLRSWGETQYF.